These 8 T cell receptor beta chains were all obtained from the same sample, sequenced in a study of cytomegalovirus exposure and HLA in healthy donors. 13 Jbeta primers and 60 Vbeta primers were used for the PCR. TCRdb keeps only in-frame clones here, not all; method: immunoSEQ multiplex PCR. The repertoire has more than 95,000 clones, around 75% of them found once; the top ten carry 6.9%. Sequencing input: PBMCs. These receptor sequences come from a man aged 30-40 years in good health and CMV-seropositive.

V usage is TRBV1 and J usage is TRBJ2-5; no DNA check was done on the table's D call, TRBD2. The J call may not be correct, given that the DNA end is closer to TRBJ2-7. TRBV1 is a listed pseudogene. CDR3 length: 14 residues. The CDR3 nucleotides are TGCACCAGCAGCCATGGCAGCGGGAGAGACGAGCAGTACTTC. As protein: CTSSHGSGRDEQYF.

The chain joins TRBV30 to TRBJ1-6; D gene uncertain. This CDR3 is built from 16 residues. The germline V gene has CDR1 GTSNPN and CDR2 SVGIG (reference sequence). The V end lost 0 bases, the J end lost 3 bases, and 12 bases lay between the germline ends. In DNA form, the CDR3 reads TGTGCCTGGAGTGTGTCGAGGGTTCTCTATAATTCACCCCTCCACTTT. The encoded protein is CAWSVSRVLYNSPLHF. Using reference TRBV30 and TRBJ1-6 for the parts outside the CDR3, the full variable domain is SQTIHQWPATLVQPVGSPLSLECTVEGTSNPNLYWYRQAAGRGLQLLFYSVGIGQISSEVPQNLSASRPQDRQFILSSKKLLLSDSGFYLCAWSVSRVLYNSPLHFGNGTRLTVT.

The chain employs TRBV25-1 and TRBJ1-2; 11 bases match TRBD1. The V segment lost 5 bases and the J segment 8 bases; nucleotides outside the gene matches: 13. The CDR3 totals 16 residues. The germline gives CDR1 MGHDK, CDR2 SYGVNS. The CDR3 DNA sequence: TGTGCCAGCAGTTCAGGCGGCGGACAGGGGGCGCGCGGCTACACCTTC. Translation: CASSSGGGQGARGYTF.

The rearrangement joins TRBV11-2 to TRBJ2-5; 9 nucleotides agree with TRBD2. The CDR3 runs to 15 residues. Germline V lookup: CDR1 SGHAT, CDR2 FQNNGV. The V segment lost 4 bases and the J segment 5 bases; nucleotides outside the gene matches: 8. CDR3 residues: CASSSSAGGRETQYF. The CDR3 DNA reads TGTGCCAGCAGCTCTAGTGCGGGGGGGCGGGAGACCCAGTACTTC. Full variable domain (outside the CDR3, taken from reference TRBV11-2 and TRBJ2-5): EAGVAQSPRYKIIEKRQSVAFWCNPISGHATLYWYQQILGQGPKLLIQFQNNGVVDDSQLPKDRFSAERLKGVDSTLKIQPAKLEDSAVYLCASSSSAGGRETQYFGPGTRLLVL.

The DNA for the CDR3 is TGTGCCAGCTCATCGACAGCAGGTGAAAAACTGTTTTTT. Encoded protein: CASSSTAGEKLFF. The chain recombines TRBV6-5 with TRBJ1-4; a weak D match, TRBD1 (5 bases). Germline V gene sequence: CDR1 MNHEY, CDR2 SVGAGI. The V end lost 8 bases, the J end lost 7 bases, and 14 bases lay between the germline ends. This CDR3 has 13 residues.

The V call is TRBV9, the J call TRBJ1-1, with a weak D call TRBD1 (6 bases). V dropped 4 bases and J dropped 6 bases, with 16 bases sitting between them. Germline values: CDR1 SGDLS, CDR2 YYNGEE. The CDR3 has 14 amino acids. The CDR3 bases are TGTGCCAGCAGCTCCTCGGGGGGCGGGGCTGAAGCTTTCTTT. Protein sequence: CASSSSGGGAEAFF. The whole variable domain, remainder taken from reference TRBV9 and TRBJ1-1, is DSGVTQTPKHLITATGQRVTLRCSPRSGDLSVYWYQQSLDQGLQFLIQYYNGEERAKGNILERFSAQQFPDLHSELNLSSLELGDSALYFCASSSSGGGAEAFFGQGTRLTVV.

This clone was found once. The rearrangement joins TRBV30 to TRBJ2-7, with a tentative D call TRBD1 (5 bases). The CDR3 contains 12 residues. Germline V gene sequence: CDR1 GTSNPN, CDR2 SVGIG (reference sequence). Trimming shortened V by 2 bases and J by 4 bases, and 9 bases separated the two germline ends. The DNA for the CDR3 is TGTGCCTGGAGTCCAGGGAAGTACGAGCAGTACTTC. This sequence encodes CAWSPGKYEQYF.

This clone has a handful of counts. The CDR3 DNA follows: TGCAGCGCCGGGGATAGTTGGCTTACGCAGTATTTT. Translated, it gives CSAGDSWLTQYF. This chain uses TRBV29-1 with TRBJ2-3, with D perhaps TRBD2 (5 bases). Germline values: CDR1 SQVTM, CDR2 ANQGSEA. The ends were cut back, 7 bases at V and 8 bases at J, with 16 bases in the middle. The CDR3 extends over 12 amino acids.